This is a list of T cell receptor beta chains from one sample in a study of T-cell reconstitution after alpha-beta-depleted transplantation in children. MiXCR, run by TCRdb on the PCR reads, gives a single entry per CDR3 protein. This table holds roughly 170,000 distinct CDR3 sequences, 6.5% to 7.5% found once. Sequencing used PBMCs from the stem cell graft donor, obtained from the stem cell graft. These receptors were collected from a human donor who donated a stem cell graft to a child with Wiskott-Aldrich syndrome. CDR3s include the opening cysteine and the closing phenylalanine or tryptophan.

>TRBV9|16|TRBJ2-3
CASSPGRDHTEGPQYF
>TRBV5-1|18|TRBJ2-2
CASSPGLAGGPNTGELFF
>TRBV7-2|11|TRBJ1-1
CASSLGVSAFF
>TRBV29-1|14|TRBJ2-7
CSVLVFTGLDEQYF
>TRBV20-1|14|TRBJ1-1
CSARRGNMNTEAFF
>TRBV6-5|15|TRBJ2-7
CASSYSGSRAYEQYF
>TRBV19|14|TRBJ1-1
CASSMGTLNTEAFF
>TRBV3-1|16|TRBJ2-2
CASSLGVGGYNGELFF
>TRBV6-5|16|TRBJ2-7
CASSYAAGQGAYEQYF
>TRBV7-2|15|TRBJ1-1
CASSSLDRGKTEAFF
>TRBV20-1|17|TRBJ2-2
CCARDLRDYRNTGELFF
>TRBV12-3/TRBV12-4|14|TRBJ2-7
CASSLQGWTYEQYF
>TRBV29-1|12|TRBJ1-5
CSVVAGNQPQHF
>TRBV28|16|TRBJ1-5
CASSLLLTAGGQPQHF
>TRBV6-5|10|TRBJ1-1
CASGFTEAFF
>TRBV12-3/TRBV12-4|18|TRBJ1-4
CASSSADRAVTPNEKLFF
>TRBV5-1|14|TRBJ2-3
CASSLERMTDTQYF
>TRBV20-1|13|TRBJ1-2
CSAAGTANYGYTF
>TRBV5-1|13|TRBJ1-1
CASSLDWGQEAFF
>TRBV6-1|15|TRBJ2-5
CATMDGESYQETQYF
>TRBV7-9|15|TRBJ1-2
CASSLESEGSYGYTF
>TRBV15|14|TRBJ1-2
CATSTGTGGLGYTF